The 11 T cell receptor beta chains given below trace back to one sample, sequenced in a study of T cell repertoires and leukemia-associated antigens. MiXCR, applied by TCRdb to the 5' RACE reads, yields one record per CDR3 protein. This sample has some 11,000 distinct CDR3 sequences, with just over 40% found just once. No antigen has been assigned to these receptors. Sequenced material: CD3+ T cells sorted from blood and cultured. The receptor source for this set is a female donor in good health.

In the case of this clonotype: The junction shows a germline mismatch at one end, possibly a read error. In nucleotides, the CDR3 is TGTGCCGGCAGCGTACGGCAGGGGGTTGGCTACACCTTC. Translating gives CAGSVRQGVGYTF. This chain joins TRBV9 and TRBJ1-2, with TRBD1 matching over 7 bases. The CDR3 is made up of 13 amino acids. Germline CDR1 SGDLS, CDR2 YYNGEE.

The gene calls are TRBV2 and TRBJ2-7, with 7 bases that match TRBD1. Trimming removed 0 bases from V and 2 bases from J; junction bases left unmatched: 4. The CDR3 extends over 15 amino acids. Germline CDR1 SNHLY, CDR2 FYNNEI. The CDR3, as DNA: TGTGCCAGCAGTGAAGCAGAGGGGGCAACCTACGAGCAGTACTTC. This encodes CASSEAEGATYEQYF.

This clonotype was observed at least ten times. The chain has TRBV6-2 or TRBV6-3 and TRBJ2-1; TRBD1 or TRBD2 may be the D gene (5 bases each). Germline V gene sequence: CDR1 MNHEY, CDR2 SVGEGT. With 6 bases removed from V and 6 bases from J, the gap between germline ends came to 21 bases. This CDR3 region has 16 residues. The CDR3 region has the DNA TGTGCCAGCAGCCCCCCGGGACCCCTGAGGGCCAATGAGCAGTTCTTC. This gives the protein CASSPPGPLRANEQFF.

Points on this clonotype: The junction departs from germline at one end; a sequencing error may be responsible. The chain employs TRBV20-1 and TRBJ1-2; D is uncertain. The CDR3 is made up of 13 amino acids. Germline lookup yields CDR1 DFQATT and CDR2 SNEGSKA (reference sequence). The CDR3 is CSTSLTRNYGYTF. DNA for the CDR3: TGCAGTACTAGTTTAACAAGGAACTATGGCTACACCTTC.

This clonotype was counted between two and nine times. This chain joins TRBV7-6 and TRBJ2-7, with a tentative D call TRBD2 (5 bases). Germline CDR1 is SGHVS and CDR2 is FNYEAQ. The CDR3 is 13 residues long. Trimming took off 5 bases at V and 2 bases at J, with 10 bases between the two ends. The CDR3 DNA sequence: TGTGCCAGCAGCCGAGGCGGGCCCTACGAGCAGTACTTC. Protein: CASSRGGPYEQYF.

This clonotype was counted ten times or more. This could be a read error, since a much larger clone is one nucleotide away. The chain employs TRBV27 and TRBJ2-1; D is uncertain. V was trimmed by 0 bases and J by 0 bases, leaving 12 bases between them. CDR3 length: 17 residues. Germline V gene sequence: CDR1 MNHEY, CDR2 SMNVEV (reference sequence). The CDR3 DNA sequence: TGTGCCAGCAGTTTATCGCCCCCCCTTGCCTCCTACAATGAGCAGTTCTTC. It yields the protein CASSLSPPLASYNEQFF.

This clonotype has at least ten counts. This CDR3 is CASSQDRAHYGYTF. The CDR3 nucleotides are TGCGCCAGCAGCCAAGATAGGGCTCACTATGGCTACACCTTC. The chain carries TRBV4-3 and TRBJ1-2, with D uncertain. V lost 0 bases and J 3 bases, leaving 8 bases between the germline ends. Germline values: CDR1 LGHNA, CDR2 YSLEER. CDR3 length: 14 residues.

This clonotype turned up a few times. V gene TRBV11-3 combines with J gene TRBJ2-1; D not certain. Per the germline V gene, CDR1 is SGHNT and CDR2 is YENEEA. V lost 0 bases to trimming and J lost 5 bases, with 8 bases between them. The CDR3 totals 14 residues. CDR3 bases: TGTGCCAGCAGCTTAGATTCGGACCACAATGAGCAGTTCTTC. Translation gives CASSLDSDHNEQFF.

By proportion, this clonotype is medium-sized (0.01 to 0.1%). The genes are TRBV10-3 and TRBJ2-7, with 7 nucleotides matching TRBD1. The CDR3 consists of 14 residues. V lost 7 bases, J lost 6 bases, and 12 bases stayed unmatched. From germline, CDR1 is ENHRY and CDR2 SYGVKD. The CDR3, as DNA: TGTGCCATCAAATCAGGGACAGCCCCCCTCGAGCAGTACTTC. It yields the protein CAIKSGTAPLEQYF.

The gene calls are TRBV12-3 or TRBV12-4 and TRBJ2-7; TRBD1 aligns across 7 bases. V was clipped by 6 bases and J by 1 base; unmatched bases: 15. The CDR3 has 17 residues. CDR3 coding DNA: TGTGCCAGCAGCAACGGACAGGTCTATGGAGTTTCCTACGAGCAGTACTTC. This sequence encodes CASSNGQVYGVSYEQYF.

This clonotype is judged medium-sized. The chain uses TRBV12-3 or TRBV12-4 and TRBJ2-7; no firm D call. The CDR3 covers 12 residues. V was pared by 5 bases and J by 5 bases, with 10 bases between. In DNA form, the CDR3 reads TGTGCCAGCAGTACCGCTCGGAACGAGCAGTACTTC. This gives the protein CASSTARNEQYF.